This section outlines one T cell receptor beta chain sequence together with its context. Its antigen is undetermined. This sample stems from a study of shared clonotypes between healthy human individuals. Study-wide results and limits: Across several donors, naive CD4 shared 4.5% to 6%, naive CD8 approximately 3.5%, memory CD4 roughly 2.5%, memory CD8 more than 0.35%. The sampled material consisted only of blood, and tissue repertoires are likely to differ.

The repertoire was sequenced with immunoSEQ multiplex PCR; TCRdb's copy has only in-frame clones and lacks some. The repertoire has millions of clones, more than 85% of them found once; the top ten carry under 0.45%. V was cut by 3 bases and J by 5 bases, with 10 bases left in between. Germline loops: CDR1 MNHEY, CDR2 SMNVEV (reference sequence). The CDR3 is 14 amino acids. Sequencing was carried out using naive CD4+ T cells from PBMCs. Subset reported: CD45RA+ positively selected. The chain links TRBV27 to TRBJ2-2, with D perhaps TRBD1 or TRBD2 (5 bases each). The sequence was obtained from a man between 18 and 29 years old in good health. Some clones in this sample may be carry-over from other donors' samples. The CDR3: CASSFNRRTGELFF. The CDR3 coding sequence is TGTGCCAGCAGTTTCAACAGGAGGACCGGGGAGCTGTTTTTT.